This T cell receptor beta chain was retrieved from a study of T cell responses to AZD1222 COVID-19 vaccine. Study-wide points: Repertoires were obtained solely post-peak T cell response. Receipt of two AZD1222 doses was followed by a rise in Spike-specific TCR breadth and depth. Clonal diversity may have been underestimated, and the donors were mostly white British, with more females than males. Spike-wide coverage was observed for vaccine-associated CD4 TCRs, with dominant responses at 160-218 and 743-854.

The V segment lost 3 bases and the J segment 7 bases; nucleotides outside the gene matches: 6. Looked up from germline, CDR1 is MNHEY and CDR2 is SMNVEV (reference sequence). The CDR3 loop spans 13 amino acids. Sequencing was performed with immunoSEQ multiplex PCR; in TCRdb, only in-frame clones are kept and a portion is missing. The sample includes 95,000 to 150,000 clones, roughly 87% of them seen just once. Concerning this clone: Antigen specificity is unknown.

This receptor was obtained from an adult in good health. Sequences were derived from peripheral blood, sampled on day 0 of MenACWY control vaccination. This chain links TRBV27 with TRBJ2-7; TRBD2 aligns across 7 bases. CDR3 in amino acids: CASSFTGEGEQYF. CDR3 in DNA: TGTGCCAGCAGTTTTACCGGGGAGGGGGAGCAGTACTTC.